The 31 T cell receptor beta chains given below trace back to one sample, sequenced in a study of T-cell reconstitution after alpha-beta-depleted transplantation in children. As it was prepared, the TCRbeta library received unique molecular identifiers. TCRdb re-called the PCR reads through MiXCR, storing one row per CDR3 protein. In the table there are 500,000 to 750,000 distinct CDR3 sequences, over 20% of which are singletons. Sequences were derived from PBMCs, sampled before TCRalphabeta/CD19-depleted stem cell transplant. All receptors come from a boy younger than two with Wiskott-Aldrich syndrome, due to receive a stem cell transplant.

The gene calls are TRBV18 and TRBJ2-5; D assignment may be TRBD1 or TRBD2 (5 bases each). Germline V lookup: CDR1 KGHSH, CDR2 LQKENI. The CDR3 sequence is 15 residues long. Trimming took 6 bases from V and 2 from J, leaving 16 bases between them. DNA for the CDR3: TGTGCCAGCTCTGGGACGGCGATTCGGCAAGAGACCCAGTACTTC. As protein: CASSGTAIRQETQYF. The whole variable domain, remainder taken from reference TRBV18 and TRBJ2-5, is NAGVMQNPRHLVRRRGQEARLRCSPMKGHSHVYWYRQLPEEGLKFMVYLQKENIIDESGMPKERFSAEFPKEGPSILRIQQVVRGDSAAYFCASSGTAIRQETQYFGPGTRLLVL.

The chain uses TRBV18 and TRBJ2-1; TRBD2 aligns across 8 bases. The CDR3 runs to 17 residues. Per the germline V gene, CDR1 is KGHSH and CDR2 is LQKENI. V dropped 2 bases and J dropped 3; count of bases not matched to a gene: 9. The CDR3 protein is CASSPLSSGRLYNEQFF. Here the CDR3 DNA reads TGTGCCAGCTCACCATTATCCAGCGGGAGACTCTACAATGAGCAGTTCTTC.

This clonotype came up a few times. The chain recombines TRBV5-1 with TRBJ2-1; TRBD2 agrees at 15 bases. The CDR3 is made up of 17 amino acids. V was clipped by 4 bases and J by 9 bases; unmatched bases: 11. Germline V CDR1 and CDR2: SGHRS, YFSETQ. This chain's CDR3 is CASSREGLAGGLPEQFF. CDR3 bases: TGCGCCAGCAGCAGGGAGGGACTAGCGGGAGGTCTTCCTGAGCAGTTCTTC.

This clonotype was observed many times. V and J are TRBV28 and TRBJ2-2; D perhaps matches TRBD1 (5 bases). Germline values: CDR1 MDHEN, CDR2 SYDVKM. The CDR3 consists of 15 residues. Trimming removed 5 bases at V and 1 base at J, with 11 bases between. CDR3 protein: CASSPVTGNTGELFF. DNA for the CDR3: TGTGCCAGCAGTCCCGTAACAGGGAACACCGGGGAGCTGTTTTTT.

This clonotype was detected a few times. The V gene is TRBV9, the J gene TRBJ2-1, with TRBD2 identical over 7 bases. The CDR3 consists of 14 residues. The germline gives CDR1 SGDLS, CDR2 YYNGEE. The J segment lost 7 bases and the V segment lost 3 bases, leaving 7 bases of the junction unmatched. In DNA, the CDR3 is TGTGCCAGCAGCGGTAGCGGGCCCACGAATGAGCAGTTCTTC. Translating gives CASSGSGPTNEQFF.

The J gene is TRBJ1-3, the V gene TRBV3-1; D gene ambiguous. Trimming shortened V by 4 bases and J by 0 bases, and 13 bases separated the two germline ends. Germline assignment: CDR1 LGHDT and CDR2 YNNKEL (reference sequence). This CDR3 is built from 16 residues. The DNA for the CDR3 is TGTGCCAGCAGCCGAACTTACAGCTACTCTGGAAACACCATATATTTT. Protein: CASSRTYSYSGNTIYF.

This clonotype was seen a few times. The V call is TRBV5-1, the J call TRBJ2-1; the D gene is possibly TRBD2 (5 bases). Trimming left V 0 bases short and J 0 bases short, with 10 bases between. The CDR3 spans 16 residues. Germline values: CDR1 SGHRS, CDR2 YFSETQ. The DNA of the CDR3 is TGCGCCAGCAGCTTGGCCCAGCGGACCTCCTACAATGAGCAGTTCTTC. Its protein product is CASSLAQRTSYNEQFF.

This clonotype was seen a few times. The genes are TRBV5-1 and TRBJ2-2; the D gene is possibly TRBD1 (5 bases). CDR3 length: 16 residues. Looked up from germline, CDR1 is SGHRS and CDR2 is YFSETQ. Trimming removed 0 bases at V and 1 base at J, with 10 bases between. CDR3: CASSLVQGWNTGELFF. CDR3 nucleotide sequence: TGCGCCAGCAGCTTGGTCCAGGGTTGGAACACCGGGGAGCTGTTTTTT.

The chain couples TRBV10-3 to TRBJ2-3; 7 bases fit TRBD2. The CDR3 covers 15 residues. The V gene end was trimmed by 3 bases and the J gene end by 2 bases; junction bases not matched to a gene: 5. The V gene's germline CDR1 is ENHRY and CDR2 SYGVKD. The CDR3, as DNA: TGTGCCATCAGTGACCAGCGGGACCCCACAGATACGCAGTATTTT. It translates to CAISDQRDPTDTQYF.

The CDR3: CSARDPSQTSGSTDTQYF. DNA for the CDR3: TGCAGTGCTAGAGATCCTAGCCAGACTAGCGGCAGCACAGATACGCAGTATTTT. The genes are TRBV20-1 and TRBJ2-3; 9 nucleotides line up with TRBD2. V shed 0 bases and J 0 bases; nucleotides not matched to a gene: 10. Germline-derived CDR1 and CDR2 are DFQATT and SNEGSKA (reference sequence). The CDR3 runs 18 residues.

This rearrangement joins TRBV7-3 to TRBJ2-3; D not certain. The CDR3 is made up of 14 amino acids. CDR1 is SGHTA and CDR2 is FQGTGA in the germline V gene. The ends were cut back, 2 bases at V and 2 bases at J, with 8 bases in the middle. CDR3 DNA: TGTGCCAGCAGCTTAGGGCGGCACACAGATACGCAGTATTTT. This codes for CASSLGRHTDTQYF.

This clonotype showed up just a few times. J is TRBJ2-3 and V is TRBV18; no clear D. V lost 2 bases to trimming and J lost 4 bases, with 13 bases between them. Looked up from germline, CDR1 is KGHSH and CDR2 is LQKENI. CDR3 length: 15 residues. CDR3 DNA: TGTGCCAGCTCACCAGTCCGGGCCGTGGCAGATACGCAGTATTTT. Its protein product is CASSPVRAVADTQYF.

This clonotype was found a few times. The chain uses TRBV20-1 and TRBJ2-3, with TRBD2 as a possible D gene (6 bases). Trimming pared 1 base from V and 4 bases from J, leaving 9 bases between. This CDR3 contains 13 residues. Per germline, CDR1 DFQATT and CDR2 SNEGSKA (reference sequence). The CDR3 loop reads CSARGTTADTQYF. CDR3 nucleotides: TGCAGTGCTAGAGGGACTACCGCAGATACGCAGTATTTT.

V and J are TRBV4-1 and TRBJ2-2; a weak D match, TRBD2 (6 bases). V was trimmed by 1 base and J by 4 bases, leaving 16 bases between them. This CDR3 comprises 17 residues. The V gene's germline CDR1 is MGHRA and CDR2 YSYEKL. The DNA of the CDR3 is TGCGCCAGCAGCCAAGTTCGATGGGGGGTAAGCACCGGGGAGCTGTTTTTT. This gives the protein CASSQVRWGVSTGELFF.

The chain combines TRBV10-3 with TRBJ1-2; maybe TRBD1 (5 bases). The germline V and J ends were trimmed by 3 bases and 3 bases, with 5 bases remaining between them. The CDR3 covers 12 residues. Germline V lookup: CDR1 ENHRY, CDR2 SYGVKD. The CDR3, as DNA: TGTGCCATCAGTGAAGGGGACTATGGCTACACCTTC. This gives the protein CAISEGDYGYTF.

The chain links TRBV4-1 to TRBJ2-1; unclear D gene. Germline V gene sequence: CDR1 MGHRA, CDR2 YSYEKL. CDR3 size: 14 residues. V was trimmed by 2 bases and J by 5 bases, leaving 10 bases between them. CDR3 DNA: TGCGCCAGCAGCCAACTTACTTACAACAATGAGCAGTTCTTC. It specifies CASSQLTYNNEQFF.

This clonotype was observed a single time. V gene TRBV2 combines with J gene TRBJ2-2; 7 positions agree with TRBD1. The ends lost 6 bases at V and 2 bases at J; junction bases unmatched: 6. CDR1 is SNHLY and CDR2 is FYNNEI in the germline V gene. The CDR3 extends over 15 amino acids. CDR3 in DNA: TGTGCCAGCAGCGTGGACAGGCTTAACACCGGGGAGCTGTTTTTT. It specifies CASSVDRLNTGELFF.

CDR3 in amino acids: CSASGGPSYEQYF. The CDR3 nucleotides read TGCAGTGCTAGCGGGGGACCATCCTACGAGCAGTACTTC. V gene TRBV20-1 combines with J gene TRBJ2-7, with D perhaps matching TRBD2 (6 bases). The CDR3 is 13 amino acids. With 3 bases removed from V and 1 base from J, the gap between germline ends came to 10 bases. CDR1 is DFQATT and CDR2 is SNEGSKA in the germline V gene (reference sequence).

The chain links TRBV20-1 to TRBJ2-5; 9 bases fit TRBD2. CDR3 length: 15 amino acids. Germline lookup yields CDR1 DFQATT and CDR2 SNEGSKA (reference sequence). Trimming at V came to 6 bases and at J to 4 bases, leaving 12 bases not matched to a gene. Here the CDR3 reads CSAIGAGGGRETQYF. In DNA form, the CDR3 reads TGCAGTGCCATTGGAGCGGGAGGCGGTAGAGAGACCCAGTACTTC.

The sample holds a few counts of this clonotype. The gene calls are TRBV5-5 and TRBJ2-2; 7 bases agree with TRBD1. Trimming took 1 base from V and 4 from J; bases not matched to a gene: 4. This CDR3 is built from 15 residues. CDR1 and CDR2 from the germline V gene are SGHKS and YYEKEE (reference sequence). The CDR3 loop is CASSLTGASTGELFF. CDR3 in DNA: TGTGCCAGCAGCTTGACAGGGGCTAGCACCGGGGAGCTGTTTTTT.

Details on this clonotype: At one end, the junction sequence differs from germline, possibly due to a read error. This rearrangement joins TRBV5-1 to TRBJ2-2; D call uncertain. Germline-derived CDR1 and CDR2 are SGHRS and YFSETQ. This CDR3 is built from 15 residues. The CDR3 reads CASSLGAANTGELFF. The CDR3 coding sequence is TGTGCCAGCAGTTTAGGCGCCGCGAACACCGGGGAGCTGTTTTTT.

DNA for the CDR3: TGCAGCGTTGAAAACCTAGGAAGGCAGTACTTC. Amino acid sequence: CSVENLGRQYF. The rearrangement joins TRBV29-1 to TRBJ2-7; D call uncertain. This CDR3 comprises 11 residues. Looked up from germline, CDR1 is SQVTM and CDR2 is ANQGSEA. V dropped 2 bases and J dropped 9 bases, with 11 bases sitting between them.

The V call is TRBV3-1, the J call TRBJ1-1; D call uncertain. CDR3 length: 13 residues. Deletions cut 1 base from V and 1 base from J, with 4 bases between. Germline V gives CDR1 LGHDT, CDR2 YNNKEL (reference sequence). The chain's CDR3 is CASSQVPNTEAFF. CDR3 DNA sequence: TGTGCCAGCAGCCAAGTCCCGAACACTGAAGCTTTCTTT. Based on the CDR3 plus reference TRBV3-1 and TRBJ1-1, the full variable domain is DTAVSQTPKYLVTQMGNDKSIKCEQNLGHDTMYWYKQDSKKFLKIMFSYNNKELIINETVPNRFSPKSPDKAHLNLHINSLELGDSAVYFCASSQVPNTEAFFGQGTRLTVV.

The chain has TRBV7-3 and TRBJ2-1; D possibly corresponds to TRBD1 (6 bases). V lost 3 bases, J lost 8 bases, and 14 bases lay in between. The CDR3 has 14 residues. Germline assignment: CDR1 SGHTA and CDR2 FQGTGA. The chain's CDR3 is CASSLTGRGDEQFF. CDR3 coding DNA: TGTGCCAGCAGCTTGACAGGACGTGGCGATGAGCAGTTCTTC.

This clonotype turned up a few times. V usage is TRBV29-1 and J usage is TRBJ2-7; possibly TRBD2 for D (5 bases). Germline V CDR1 and CDR2: SQVTM, ANQGSEA. The CDR3 contains 11 residues. V was pared by 6 bases and J by 2 bases, with 8 bases between. CDR3 nucleotide sequence: TGCAGCGTCGTCGGGACCTACGAGCAGTACTTC. Translating gives CSVVGTYEQYF.

This clonotype was picked up a small number of times. The chain links TRBV10-2 to TRBJ2-6; tentative D call: TRBD1 (6 bases). The germline CDR1 and CDR2 sequences are WSHSY and SAAADI. The CDR3 contains 17 residues. V was clipped by 5 bases and J by 0 bases, with 14 bases between them. This chain's CDR3 is CASSQTGHSSGANVLTF. CDR3 in DNA: TGCGCCAGCAGTCAGACAGGCCATAGCTCTGGGGCCAACGTCCTGACTTTC.

The CDR3 loop is CASSSRGQGNTEAFF. The CDR3 DNA is TGTGCCAGCAGCTCAAGGGGACAGGGGAACACTGAAGCTTTCTTT. V is TRBV7-9 and J is TRBJ1-1; 9 bases map to TRBD1. V was clipped by 4 bases and J by 1 base; unmatched bases: 4. This CDR3 is 15 amino acids long. Germline assignment: CDR1 SEHNR and CDR2 FQNEAQ (reference sequence).

This chain uses TRBV7-2 with TRBJ2-1; no reliable D call. Per germline, CDR1 SGHTA and CDR2 FQGNSA. With 5 bases removed from V and 0 bases from J, the gap between germline ends came to 11 bases. The CDR3 has 15 residues. CDR3 bases: TGTGCCAGCAGCCCCATACATTCCTCCTACAATGAGCAGTTCTTC. Its translation: CASSPIHSSYNEQFF.

This clonotype turned up a few times. The chain couples TRBV3-1 to TRBJ1-2, with a tentative D call TRBD1 (5 bases). In germline, CDR1 is LGHDT, CDR2 YNNKEL (reference sequence). The length of the CDR3 is 12 residues. V lost 6 bases to trimming and J lost 8 bases, with 13 bases between them. The DNA of the CDR3 is TGTGCCAGCAGTCAGGGAATGTACGGCTACACCTTC. Translated: CASSQGMYGYTF.

This clonotype was detected many times. This chain links TRBV15 with TRBJ2-1; D is possibly TRBD2 (6 bases). This CDR3 comprises 16 residues. Germline V gives CDR1 LNHNV, CDR2 YYDKDF (reference sequence). V was cut by 0 bases and J by 0 bases, with 9 bases left in between. The CDR3 loop reads CATSRDGTYSYNEQFF. DNA for the CDR3: TGTGCCACCAGCAGAGACGGGACTTACTCCTACAATGAGCAGTTCTTC.

In its sample, this clonotype was seen a few times. In this CDR3 the conserved last residue, phenylalanine or tryptophan, is missing, so a read error is likely. It is unclear where the CDR3 begins or ends on the DNA, so no DNA is shown, and the CDR3 is as TCRdb lists it. The rearrangement links TRBV9 to TRBJ2-1; the table's TRBD2 call for D was not verified on the DNA. The germline V gene has CDR1 SGDLS and CDR2 YYNGEE. Both ends counted, the CDR3 spans 12 residues. The CDR3 loop reads CASSVVGGTPLL.